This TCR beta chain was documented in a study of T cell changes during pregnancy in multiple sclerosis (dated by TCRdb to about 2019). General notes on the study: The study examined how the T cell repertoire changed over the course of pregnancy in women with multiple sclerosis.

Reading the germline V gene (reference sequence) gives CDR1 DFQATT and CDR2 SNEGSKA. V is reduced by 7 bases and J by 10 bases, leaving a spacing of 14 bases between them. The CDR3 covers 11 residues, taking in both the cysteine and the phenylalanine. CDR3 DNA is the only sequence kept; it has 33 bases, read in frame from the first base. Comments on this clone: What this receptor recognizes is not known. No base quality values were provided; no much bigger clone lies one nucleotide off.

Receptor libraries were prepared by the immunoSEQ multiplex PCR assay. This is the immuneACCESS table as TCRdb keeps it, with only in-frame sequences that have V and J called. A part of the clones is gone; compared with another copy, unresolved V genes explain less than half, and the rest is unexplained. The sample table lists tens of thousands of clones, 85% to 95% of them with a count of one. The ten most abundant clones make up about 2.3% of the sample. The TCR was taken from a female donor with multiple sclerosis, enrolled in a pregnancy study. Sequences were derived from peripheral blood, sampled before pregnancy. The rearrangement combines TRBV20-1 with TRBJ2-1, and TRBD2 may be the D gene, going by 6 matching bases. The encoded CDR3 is CSVWGVGEQFF. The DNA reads TGCAGTGTTTGGGGGGTGGGGGAGCAGTTCTTC.